Each of the 20 T cell receptor beta chains below was sequenced from the same sample in a study of T cell clonotyping in hematopoietic cell transplantation. The time point is: recipient sample about 28 days before transplant, after cytoreduction. Using immunoSEQ multiplex PCR, the repertoire was profiled, and TCRdb retains in-frame clones only, with some absent. The sample lists some 50,000 clones, approximately 82% seen once, with roughly 5.7% in the top ten. The sample here was peripheral blood mononuclear cells, taken before stem cell transplant. The receptors were gathered from a man between 60 and 75 years old with myelodysplastic syndrome. Some clones in this sample may be carry-over from other donors' samples.

This clone was seen only once. This chain joins TRBV28 and TRBJ1-6; D is unresolved. The CDR3 runs to 17 residues. Germline assignment: CDR1 MDHEN and CDR2 SYDVKM. V was cut by 5 bases and J by 7 bases, with 21 bases left in between. The CDR3 region has the DNA TGTGCCAGCAGTCTAGATCTCATGACGGCGTCGAATTCACCCCTCCACTTT. Amino acid sequence: CASSLDLMTASNSPLHF. The variable domain in full, with the rest retrieved from reference TRBV28 and TRBJ1-6, is DVKVTQSSRYLVKRTGEKVFLECVQDMDHENMFWYRQDPGLGLRLIYFSYDVKMKEKGDIPEGYSVSREKKERFSLILESASTNQTSMYLCASSLDLMTASNSPLHFGNGTRLTVT.

This clone was detected a few times. The chain carries TRBV5-1 and TRBJ1-4, with D hard to call. Trimming pared 0 bases from V and 6 bases from J, leaving 9 bases between. The CDR3 loop spans 14 amino acids. CDR1 is SGHRS, CDR2 YFSETQ, per germline. The CDR3 DNA sequence: TGCGCCAGCAGCTTGGCAGCCCTCGATGAAAAACTGTTTTTT. It encodes CASSLAALDEKLFF.

This rearrangement joins TRBV7-2 to TRBJ2-7, with 7 bases lining up with TRBD1. This CDR3 contains 15 residues. J gave up 2 bases and V 5 bases, and 9 bases lay outside the gene matches. Germline CDR1 reads SGHTA; CDR2 reads FQGNSA. Here the CDR3 reads CASSPPRDRTYEQYF. The CDR3, as DNA: TGTGCCAGCAGCCCGCCCCGGGACAGAACCTACGAGCAGTACTTC.

The chain carries TRBV7-3 and TRBJ2-7; possibly TRBD2 for D (5 bases). CDR1 and CDR2 from the germline V gene are SGHTA and FQGTGA. The CDR3 runs 14 residues. The germline V and J ends were trimmed by 5 bases and 5 bases, with 16 bases remaining between them. CDR3 nucleotides: TGTGCCAGCAGCCTTCGGGGTGACCTCGACGAGCAGTACTTC. It yields the protein CASSLRGDLDEQYF.

J is TRBJ1-5 and V is TRBV6-6; D unclear. V dropped 9 bases and J dropped 4 bases, with 13 bases sitting between them. The CDR3 sequence is 13 residues long. The germline V gene encodes CDR1 MNHNY and CDR2 SVGAGI (reference sequence). The DNA for the CDR3 is TGTGCCAGTAAGGTTCCACCTAATCAGCCCCAGCATTTT. Its translation is CASKVPPNQPQHF.

The gene calls are TRBV30 and TRBJ1-2; 7 bases match TRBD1. V lost 2 bases, J lost 1 base, and 4 bases stayed unmatched. Germline CDR1 and CDR2: GTSNPN and SVGIG (reference sequence). The CDR3 totals 14 residues. The CDR3 sequence: CAWSPGGLNYGYTF. The CDR3, as DNA: TGTGCCTGGAGTCCAGGGGGTCTTAACTATGGCTACACCTTC.

The V gene is TRBV28, the J gene TRBJ2-1, with D perhaps TRBD1 or TRBD2 (5 bases each). This CDR3 contains 15 residues. Per the germline V gene, CDR1 is MDHEN and CDR2 is SYDVKM. Trimming removed 4 bases at V and 3 bases at J, with 13 bases between. CDR3 region: CASSSPGRFYNEQFF. CDR3 nucleotide sequence: TGTGCCAGCAGTTCCCCGGGGCGGTTCTACAATGAGCAGTTCTTC.

The chain combines TRBV7-9 with TRBJ2-7, with 9 bases fitting TRBD1. CDR3 length: 15 residues. Per germline, CDR1 SEHNR and CDR2 FQNEAQ (reference sequence). Unmatched junction bases numbered 7, after V lost 5 bases and J lost 2 bases. This CDR3 is CASSPRTGAAYEQYF. The CDR3 bases are TGTGCCAGCAGCCCGAGGACAGGGGCCGCCTACGAGCAGTACTTC.

V gene TRBV7-2 combines with J gene TRBJ2-7, with TRBD2 matching 9 bases. Unmatched junction bases numbered 8, after V lost 1 base and J lost 4 bases. There are 16 residues in the CDR3. Germline-derived CDR1 and CDR2 are SGHTA and FQGNSA. CDR3 region: CASSLEAGGAVYEQYF. In DNA form, the CDR3 reads TGTGCCAGCAGCTTAGAGGCGGGGGGGGCGGTTTACGAGCAGTACTTC.

The chain couples TRBV7-2 to TRBJ2-2, with TRBD1 identical over 9 bases. V shed 5 bases and J 2 bases; nucleotides not matched to a gene: 9. The CDR3 extends over 17 amino acids. CDR1 is SGHTA, CDR2 FQGNSA, per germline. CDR3 nucleotide sequence: TGTGCCAGCAGCCCCCTTGGACAGGGGATTAACACCGGGGAGCTGTTTTTT. It translates to CASSPLGQGINTGELFF.

The genes are TRBV2 and TRBJ2-1; 14 bases map to TRBD2. Germline lookup yields CDR1 SNHLY and CDR2 FYNNEI. CDR3 size: 18 residues. Trimming took 10 bases from V and 0 from J; bases not matched to a gene: 11. This CDR3 is CANSGTSGGRHSYNEQFF. DNA for the CDR3: TGTGCCAACTCCGGGACTAGCGGGGGCCGCCACTCCTACAATGAGCAGTTCTTC. The entire variable domain, with the rest obtained from reference TRBV2 and TRBJ2-1, is as follows: EPEVTQTPSHQVTQMGQEVILRCVPISNHLYFYWYRQILGQKVEFLVSFYNNEISEKSEIFDDQFSVERPDGSNFTLKIRSTKLEDSAMYFCANSGTSGGRHSYNEQFFGPGTRLTVL.

This clone was found once. CDR3 sequence reads: CAIRNRGQADTQYF. The CDR3 nucleotides read TGTGCCATCAGAAACAGGGGGCAAGCAGATACGCAGTATTTT. The chain has TRBV10-3 and TRBJ2-3, with 9 bases lining up with TRBD1. V lost 6 bases and J lost 4; bases outside the gene matches: 5. CDR3 length: 14 amino acids. The germline V gene has CDR1 ENHRY and CDR2 SYGVKD.

This chain joins TRBV19 and TRBJ1-5, with D possibly matching TRBD1 (5 bases). Germline CDR1 is LNHDA and CDR2 is SQIVND (reference sequence). The CDR3 is made up of 13 amino acids. V was pared by 3 bases and J by 9 bases, with 12 bases between. CDR3 sequence: CASSMPGVMPQHF. CDR3 nucleotide sequence: TGTGCCAGTAGTATGCCGGGGGTTATGCCCCAGCATTTT. Variable domain in full (rest from reference TRBV19 and TRBJ1-5): DGGITQSPKYLFRKEGQNVTLSCEQNLNHDAMYWYRQDPGQGLRLIYYSQIVNDFQKGDIAEGYSVSREKKESFPLTVTSAQKNPTAFYLCASSMPGVMPQHFGDGTRLSIL.

The chain employs TRBV6-5 and TRBJ2-3, with no clear D. Germline assignment: CDR1 MNHEY and CDR2 SVGAGI. The CDR3 totals 16 residues. The V end was cut by 2 bases, the J end by 2 bases, with 14 bases between. The CDR3 spells CASSYNPVSLTDTQYF. As DNA, the CDR3 is TGTGCCAGCAGTTACAATCCCGTCTCCCTCACAGATACGCAGTATTTT.

This CDR3 is CASSEYGLGAITEAFF. Written as DNA, the CDR3 is TGTGCCAGCAGTGAATATGGGCTGGGGGCTATCACTGAAGCTTTCTTT. This chain uses TRBV25-1 with TRBJ1-1; D might be TRBD1 (6 bases). Germline values: CDR1 MGHDK, CDR2 SYGVNS. The CDR3 totals 16 residues. Trimming stripped 0 bases from V and 4 bases from J, with 15 bases between.

The rearrangement joins TRBV19 to TRBJ1-3; tentatively, D is TRBD1 (5 bases). This CDR3 has 16 amino acids. Germline loops: CDR1 LNHDA, CDR2 SQIVND (reference sequence). Between the trimmed V and J ends, which lost 0 bases and 0 bases, there was a span of 9 bases. For the CDR3, the DNA is TGTGCCAGTAGTATAGACGGGGCCTCCTCTGGAAACACCATATATTTT. Translating it yields CASSIDGASSGNTIYF.

The V and J genes are TRBV25-1 and TRBJ2-7, with a weak D call TRBD1 (6 bases). CDR1 and CDR2 (germline): MGHDK, SYGVNS. The CDR3 covers 13 residues. Trimming took off 10 bases at V and 1 base at J, with 14 bases between the two ends. CDR3 protein: CATSFTGSYEQYF. CDR3 nucleotides: TGTGCCACCAGCTTCACAGGGTCCTACGAGCAGTACTTC.

The chain couples TRBV2 to TRBJ1-5, with unresolved D. CDR3 length equals 13 residues. V was pared by 1 base and J by 9 bases, with 10 bases between. CDR1 SNHLY and CDR2 FYNNEI come from the germline V gene. DNA of the CDR3: TGTGCCAGCAGTGAAGATTGGGAACGGCCCCAGCATTTT. Translating it yields CASSEDWERPQHF.

The chain uses TRBV14 and TRBJ2-5; TRBD1 is a possible D gene (5 bases). Germline-derived CDR1 and CDR2 are SGHDN and FVKESK. The V end lost 1 base, the J end lost 5 bases, and 14 bases lay between the germline ends. CDR3 size: 15 residues. The CDR3 loop reads CASSQGGAVGETQYF. CDR3 DNA sequence: TGTGCCAGCAGCCAAGGGGGCGCGGTTGGGGAGACCCAGTACTTC.

This clone has only one observation. The chain joins TRBV6-6 to TRBJ2-7; possibly TRBD2 for D (6 bases). Trimming cost V 7 bases and J 8 bases, with 21 bases left between them. The length of the CDR3 is 14 residues. CDR1 MNHNY and CDR2 SVGAGI come from the germline V gene (reference sequence). The CDR3 sequence: CASKEGFKGGKQYF. The CDR3, as DNA: TGTGCCAGCAAGGAGGGATTTAAAGGTGGCAAGCAGTACTTC.